This T cell receptor (beta chain) was observed in a study of T cell responses to AZD1222 COVID-19 vaccine. Clones were read by immunoSEQ multiplex PCR, and TCRdb kept only the in-frame ones, dropping some. The table lists some 97,000 clones, about 87% of them singletons. CDR1 and CDR2 from the germline V gene are SNHLY and FYNNEI. The CDR3 covers 12 residues. V lost 8 bases, J lost 2 bases, and 9 bases lay in between. This TCR came from an adult in good health. The chain joins TRBV2 to TRBJ1-1, with D unresolved. The sample consisted of peripheral blood, taken on day 0 of AZD1222 vaccination. This CDR3 reads CASGRINTEAFF. The DNA for the CDR3 is TGTGCCAGCGGGCGGATAAACACTGAAGCTTTCTTT.